This paragraph reports one TCR beta chain. Its antigen remains unknown. This entry comes from a study of T cell responses to AZD1222 COVID-19 vaccine. About the study: Second-dose schedules of about 4 or about 12 weeks were combined. Findings and caveats of the study: Regions left unmutated in variants are reportedly the target of nearly half of spike-specific TCRs. Spike was spanned by vaccine-associated CD4 TCRs, with dominance at 160-218 and 743-854. Baseline seropositives among AZD1222 recipients totaled only 5 to 7.

Measured with immunoSEQ multiplex PCR; TCRdb has only the in-frame clones, and not every one. The sample gives fewer than 200,000 clones, about 92% of which show up once; roughly 10% is in the top ten. Germline lookup yields CDR1 MNHEY and CDR2 SVGAGI. Trimming stripped 2 bases from V and 13 bases from J, with 20 bases between. CDR3 size: 14 residues. The sequenced sample was peripheral blood, obtained on day 0 of AZD1222 vaccination. The origin of this receptor is an adult in good health. The chain has TRBV6-5 and TRBJ1-2; perhaps TRBD1 as D (5 bases). CDR3 sequence (DNA): TGTGCCAGCAGTTACCCGGGGACGGAAACTCGTATCACCTTC. As protein: CASSYPGTETRITF.